The rows below give T cell receptor beta chains drawn from one sample of a study of long-term antiretroviral therapy in people with HIV. Sequencing was performed with immunoSEQ multiplex PCR; in TCRdb, only in-frame clones are kept and a portion is missing. There are over 20,000 clones in the sample; roughly four fifths occur only once, and around a quarter lies in the top ten. The material was unsorted PBMCs, obtained 0.4 years after starting antiretroviral therapy. All receptors derive from a man aged 45-65 years with HIV. CDR3s include the opening cysteine and the closing phenylalanine or tryptophan.

>TRBV9|TRBJ2-5
CASSVVPGDVTQYF
>TRBV5-8|TRBJ2-6
CASTGTGLFSGANVLTF
>TRBV4-1|TRBJ2-3
CASSQDLGTDTQYF
>TRBV7-2|TRBJ1-1
CASSRTGGTEAFF
>TRBV5-1|TRBJ2-3
CASSLERTTTDTQYF
>TRBV19|TRBJ1-1
CASSIEGANLGMNTEAFF
>TRBV5-1|TRBJ1-4
CASSPDATNEKLFF
>TRBV2|TRBJ1-5
CATQGSNQPQHF
>TRBV2|TRBJ1-6
CATRLGWNSPLHF
>TRBV2|TRBJ1-2
CASSAAPGYTF
>TRBV27|TRBJ1-1
CASSLSGINTEAFF
>TRBV11-3|TRBJ2-1
CASSLAMGPQGNEQFF
>TRBV9|TRBJ2-2
CASSVGLIETGELFF
>TRBV18|TRBJ2-1
CASSPPGNEEQFF
>TRBV7-3|TRBJ2-2
CASSLRQGAYTGELFF
>TRBV7-9|TRBJ2-5
CASSPRQGVRETQYF